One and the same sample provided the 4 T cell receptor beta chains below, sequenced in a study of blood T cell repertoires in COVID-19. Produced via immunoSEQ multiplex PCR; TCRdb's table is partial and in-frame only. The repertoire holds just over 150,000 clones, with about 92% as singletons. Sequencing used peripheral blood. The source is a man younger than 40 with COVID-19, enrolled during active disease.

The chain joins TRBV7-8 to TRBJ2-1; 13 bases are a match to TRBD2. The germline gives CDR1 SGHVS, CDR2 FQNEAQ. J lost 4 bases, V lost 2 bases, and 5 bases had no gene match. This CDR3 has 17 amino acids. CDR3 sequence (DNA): TGTGCCAGCAGCTTAATTGAGACTAGCGGGAGGTACAATGAGCAGTTCTTC. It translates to CASSLIETSGRYNEQFF.

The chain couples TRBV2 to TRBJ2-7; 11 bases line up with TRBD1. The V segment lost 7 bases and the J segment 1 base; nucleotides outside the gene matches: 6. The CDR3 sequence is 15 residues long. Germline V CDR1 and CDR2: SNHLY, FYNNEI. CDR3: CASTAGQGASYEQYF. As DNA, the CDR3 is TGTGCCAGCACCGCCGGACAGGGGGCATCCTACGAGCAGTACTTC.

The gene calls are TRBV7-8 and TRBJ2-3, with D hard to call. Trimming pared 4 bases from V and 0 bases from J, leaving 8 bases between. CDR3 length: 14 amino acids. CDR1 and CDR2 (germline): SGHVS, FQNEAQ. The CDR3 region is CASSSRRSTDTQYF. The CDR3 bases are TGTGCCAGCAGCTCCCGTCGTAGCACAGATACGCAGTATTTT.

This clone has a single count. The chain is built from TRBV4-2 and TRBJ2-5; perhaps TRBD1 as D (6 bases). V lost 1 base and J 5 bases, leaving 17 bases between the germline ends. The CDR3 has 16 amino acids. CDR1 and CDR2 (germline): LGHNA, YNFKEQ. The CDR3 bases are TGTGCCAGCAGCCAAGGGGGACATCAGGGGCGCGAGACCCAGTACTTC. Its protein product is CASSQGGHQGRETQYF.